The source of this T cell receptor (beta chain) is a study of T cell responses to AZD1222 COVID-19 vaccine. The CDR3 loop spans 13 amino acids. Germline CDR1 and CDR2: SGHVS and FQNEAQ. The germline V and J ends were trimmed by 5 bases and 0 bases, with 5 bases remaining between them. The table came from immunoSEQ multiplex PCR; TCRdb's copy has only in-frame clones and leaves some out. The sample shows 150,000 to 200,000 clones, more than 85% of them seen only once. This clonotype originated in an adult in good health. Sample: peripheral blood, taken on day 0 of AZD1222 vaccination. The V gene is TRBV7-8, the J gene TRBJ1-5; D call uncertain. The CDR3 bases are TGTGCCAGCAGCGGAGCTAGCAATCAGCCCCAGCATTTT. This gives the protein CASSGASNQPQHF.